Following are 18 T cell receptor beta chains from one sample sequenced in a study of shared clonotypes between healthy human individuals. Assay: immunoSEQ multiplex PCR; the TCRdb copy retains only in-frame clones and omits some. The sample records roughly 1,100,000 clones, about three quarters being singletons. The sequencing sample was made of memory CD4+ T cells sorted from blood. The subset denotes: CD45RA-negative fraction. The receptors were gathered from a young man in good health.

A word on this clone: Other DNA sequences in this specimen translate into the identical CDR3. This chain connects TRBV7-9 to TRBJ1-1; D perhaps matches TRBD1 (5 bases). The V gene lost 5 bases and the J gene lost 2 bases, with 9 bases spanning the gap. Germline V gene sequence: CDR1 SEHNR, CDR2 FQNEAQ (reference sequence). The CDR3 runs to 13 residues. The CDR3 is CASSATGNTEAFF. The CDR3 bases are TGTGCCAGCAGCGCTACAGGAAACACTGAAGCTTTCTTT. Supplemented by reference TRBV7-9 and TRBJ1-1, the full variable domain reads DTGVSQNPRHKITKRGQNVTFRCDPISEHNRLYWYRQTLGQGPEFLTYFQNEAQLEKSRLLSDRFSAERPKGSFSTLEIQRTEQGDSAMYLCASSATGNTEAFFGQGTRLTVV.

J is TRBJ2-2 and V is TRBV10-2; TRBD1 or TRBD2 may be the D gene (5 bases each). The CDR3 sequence is 14 residues long. V was clipped by 7 bases and J by 6 bases, with 15 bases between them. Germline V CDR1 and CDR2: WSHSY, SAAADI. The CDR3 sequence: CASNRDPRAGELFF. The CDR3 DNA is TGCGCCAGCAACCGGGACCCCAGGGCCGGGGAGCTGTTTTTT.

Note on this clone: The same CDR3 is also encoded by other DNA sequences in this sample. The chain combines TRBV7-2 with TRBJ2-7, with TRBD2 matching over 11 bases. The V and J ends lost 2 bases and 4 bases, in that order; junction bases with no gene match: 1. Germline CDR1 reads SGHTA; CDR2 reads FQGNSA. There are 14 residues in the CDR3. CDR3 residues: CASSLTSGSYEQYF. In nucleotides, the CDR3 is TGTGCCAGCAGCTTAACTAGCGGGAGTTACGAGCAGTACTTC.

CDR3 region: CASSRRSQETQYF. The DNA for the CDR3 is TGTGCCAGCAGCCGGCGGTCTCAAGAGACCCAGTACTTC. J is TRBJ2-5 and V is TRBV28; no clear D. The CDR3 loop spans 13 amino acids. V was clipped by 6 bases and J by 2 bases, with 10 bases between them. Germline CDR1 reads MDHEN; CDR2 reads SYDVKM.

The chain recombines TRBV4-1 with TRBJ2-1; D unresolved. Per germline, CDR1 MGHRA and CDR2 YSYEKL. Trimming took 0 bases from V and 4 from J, leaving 10 bases between them. CDR3 length equals 15 residues. CDR3 nucleotide sequence: TGCGCCAGCAGCCAAGAGGGTTGGACGTACAATGAGCAGTTCTTC. It codes for CASSQEGWTYNEQFF.

The V call is TRBV6-1, the J call TRBJ1-1, with D perhaps matching TRBD1 (6 bases). Germline V gene lookup returns CDR1 MNHNS and CDR2 SASEGT. CDR3 length: 13 residues. V was cut by 8 bases and J by 6 bases, with 16 bases left in between. The CDR3 reads CASLDPDRAEAFF. Written as DNA, the CDR3 is TGTGCCAGCCTAGACCCGGACAGAGCTGAAGCTTTCTTT.

V is TRBV18 and J is TRBJ1-2; no definite D call. This CDR3 contains 12 residues. The germline V gene encodes CDR1 KGHSH and CDR2 LQKENI. The V end was cut by 5 bases, the J end by 5 bases, with 9 bases between. CDR3 region: CASSARDYGYTF. CDR3 nucleotide sequence: TGTGCCAGCTCAGCCCGGGATTATGGCTACACCTTC.

About this clone: Other DNA sequences of this sample code for an identical CDR3. The chain recombines TRBV28 with TRBJ2-7; perhaps TRBD2 as D (6 bases). Germline CDR1 MDHEN, CDR2 SYDVKM. Trimming removed 4 bases from V and 6 bases from J, with 16 bases in between. This CDR3 is built from 14 residues. The CDR3 nucleotides read TGTGCCAGCAGTTCCGGGACTGCCGCTTCCGAGCAGTACTTC. This translates into CASSSGTAASEQYF.

This chain joins TRBV30 and TRBJ1-2; D uncertain. Germline lookup yields CDR1 GTSNPN and CDR2 SVGIG (reference sequence). There are 12 residues in the CDR3. V lost 7 bases and J lost 8, with 17 bases in between. The CDR3 sequence is CASYVRFGGYTF. In nucleotides, the CDR3 is TGTGCCTCCTATGTCCGGTTTGGGGGCTACACCTTC.

This clone was counted many times. The rearrangement uses TRBV5-1 and TRBJ1-4, with 8 bases aligning to TRBD1. Per germline, CDR1 SGHRS and CDR2 YFSETQ. The CDR3 runs to 15 residues. The ends lost 4 bases at V and 4 bases at J; junction bases unmatched: 6. This CDR3 is CASSQTGDINEKLFF. The DNA for the CDR3 is TGCGCCAGCAGCCAGACAGGGGATATTAATGAAAAACTGTTTTTT.

This clone was counted a single time. The chain employs TRBV6-5 and TRBJ1-1; a possible D gene is TRBD1 (6 bases). Germline lookup yields CDR1 MNHEY and CDR2 SVGAGI. The V end was cut by 0 bases, the J end by 5 bases, with 10 bases between. CDR3 length: 14 residues. The CDR3 DNA is TGTGCCAGCAGTTACTCTGGGGGGCGGACTGAAGCTTTCTTT. It yields the protein CASSYSGGRTEAFF.

The chain joins TRBV10-1 to TRBJ2-5, with a weak D call TRBD2 (5 bases). Trimming shortened V by 0 bases and J by 5 bases, and 10 bases separated the two germline ends. CDR3 length: 14 amino acids. The germline V gene has CDR1 WNHNN and CDR2 SYGVQD (reference sequence). The CDR3 DNA reads TGCGCCAGCAGTGAGTCGAGGGTAGCGGAGACCCAGTACTTC. It specifies CASSESRVAETQYF.

The chain recombines TRBV28 with TRBJ2-1; D gene unclear. In germline, CDR1 is MDHEN, CDR2 SYDVKM. V lost 2 bases to trimming and J lost 9 bases, with 8 bases between them. This CDR3 comprises 12 residues. CDR3 bases: TGTGCCAGCAGTTTAGGGCGAACTGAGCAGTTCTTC. It is translated as CASSLGRTEQFF.

This clone has more than one count but fewer than ten. This chain links TRBV28 with TRBJ2-7; 7 bases match TRBD1. CDR3 length equals 14 residues. Germline V gene lookup returns CDR1 MDHEN and CDR2 SYDVKM. V lost 4 bases to trimming and J lost 2 bases; unmatched junction nucleotides: 5. In DNA, the CDR3 is TGTGCCAGCAGTTCCCCGGGACAGACCTACGAGCAGTACTTC. Amino acid sequence: CASSSPGQTYEQYF.

This clone came up a few times. V usage is TRBV7-9 and J usage is TRBJ2-3; 8 bases match TRBD2. With V trimmed by 3 bases and J by 0 bases, 2 bases remained unmatched. Germline loops: CDR1 SEHNR, CDR2 FQNEAQ (reference sequence). The CDR3 covers 15 residues. CDR3 loop: CASSLTSASTDTQYF. The CDR3 region has the DNA TGTGCCAGCAGCTTGACTAGCGCAAGCACAGATACGCAGTATTTT.

This clone was picked up one time. CDR3 sequence: CATSRDFTGEQFF. The CDR3 nucleotides read TGTGCCACCAGCAGAGACTTCACGGGAGAGCAGTTCTTC. This chain connects TRBV15 to TRBJ2-1; perhaps TRBD2 as D (5 bases). V was cut by 0 bases and J by 10 bases, with 10 bases left in between. Per germline, CDR1 LNHNV and CDR2 YYDKDF (reference sequence). The CDR3 sequence is 13 residues long.

The chain uses TRBV14 and TRBJ2-3, with 9 bases that match TRBD2. The germline V gene has CDR1 SGHDN and CDR2 FVKESK. CDR3 length: 19 amino acids. The V segment lost 1 base and the J segment 0 bases; nucleotides outside the gene matches: 11. The CDR3 is CASSQGRNSGGTSTDTQYF. The CDR3 DNA follows: TGTGCCAGCAGCCAAGGGAGGAATAGCGGGGGTACTAGCACAGATACGCAGTATTTT.

The gene calls are TRBV10-3 and TRBJ1-4, with TRBD1 matching 9 bases. The trim removed 10 bases at V and 5 bases at J, leaving 2 bases unmatched. Germline V gene lookup returns CDR1 ENHRY and CDR2 SYGVKD. The CDR3 totals 12 residues. CDR3 coding DNA: TGTGCCACCGGACAGGGGAATGAAAAACTGTTTTTT. Protein: CATGQGNEKLFF.